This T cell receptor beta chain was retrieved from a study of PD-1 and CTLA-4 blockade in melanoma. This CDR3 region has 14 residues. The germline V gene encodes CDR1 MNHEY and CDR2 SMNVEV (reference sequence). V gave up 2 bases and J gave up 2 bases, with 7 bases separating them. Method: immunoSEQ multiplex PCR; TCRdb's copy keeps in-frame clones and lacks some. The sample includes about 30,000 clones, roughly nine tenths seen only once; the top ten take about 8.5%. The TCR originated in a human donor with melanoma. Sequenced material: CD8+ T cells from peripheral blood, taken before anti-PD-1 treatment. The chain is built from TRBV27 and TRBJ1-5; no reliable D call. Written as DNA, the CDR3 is TGTGCCAGCAGTTTAATCCAGGGCAATCAGCCCCAGCATTTT. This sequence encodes CASSLIQGNQPQHF.